One sample yielded the 6 T cell receptor beta chains listed below, sequenced in a study of sequential checkpoint blockade in melanoma. Regarding treatment: randomized to nivolumab then ipilimumab (arm A) or the reverse (arm B). Clones were sequenced by immunoSEQ multiplex PCR, and TCRdb holds only the in-frame ones, with some missing. The top ten clones hold around 18% of a sample with 34,000 or so clones, 82% of them seen once. Sequencing used CD8+ T cells sorted from blood (inferred from file names), obtained from a patient given nivolumab and ipilimumab in sequence. The receptors were gathered from a human donor with melanoma.

The chain combines TRBV7-9 with TRBJ2-5; weak D call: TRBD2 (6 bases). The J call may not be correct, given that the DNA end is closer to TRBJ2-7. The CDR3 totals 16 residues. CDR1 is SEHNR and CDR2 is FQNEAQ in the germline V gene (reference sequence). The CDR3 DNA follows: TGTGCCAGCAAGAGGGCGGGGCTCTCACCCACTAACGAGCAGTACTTC. This encodes CASKRAGLSPTNEQYF.

The chain is built from TRBV27 and TRBJ1-5; D call uncertain. With 4 bases removed from V and 0 bases from J, the gap between germline ends came to 28 bases. This CDR3 spans 21 amino acids. Germline V gene sequence: CDR1 MNHEY, CDR2 SMNVEV (reference sequence). CDR3 amino acids: CASSSQMVGGMEPYSNQPQHF. The CDR3 bases are TGTGCCAGCAGTTCCCAAATGGTTGGAGGGATGGAGCCCTATAGCAATCAGCCCCAGCATTTT.

This clone was seen a handful of times. One end of the junction is discordant with germline, which a read error may explain. The chain couples TRBV7-9 to TRBJ2-7, with D possibly TRBD1 on 5 matching bases. From germline, CDR1 is SEHNR and CDR2 FQNEAQ (reference sequence). The CDR3 sequence is 15 residues long. CDR3 loop: CASSQDDSSSYEQYF. The DNA for the CDR3 is TGCGCCAGCAGCCAAGATGACAGCTCGTCCTACGAGCAGTACTTC.

This chain uses TRBV5-4 with TRBJ2-7, with 13 bases lining up with TRBD2. Unmatched junction bases numbered 6, after V lost 0 bases and J lost 6 bases. The CDR3 is 16 residues long. Germline-derived CDR1 and CDR2 are SGHNT and YYREEE (reference sequence). CDR3 DNA: TGTGCCAGCAGCTTGGAGGGACTAGCGGGAAAGGGCGAGCAGTACTTC. Amino acid sequence: CASSLEGLAGKGEQYF.

About this clone: A junction end diverges from the germline sequence, so it may reflect a read error. The chain recombines TRBV5-6 with TRBJ2-1; D might be TRBD1 (5 bases). This CDR3 contains 15 residues. The germline gives CDR1 SGHDT, CDR2 YYEEEE. DNA for the CDR3: TGTGCCAGCAGCTTGGGGTACAGGTCCTTCAATGAGCAGTTCTTC. Translating it yields CASSLGYRSFNEQFF.

V usage is TRBV11-2 and J usage is TRBJ2-7; TRBD2 is a possible D gene (6 bases). This CDR3 has 16 amino acids. CDR1 SGHAT and CDR2 FQNNGV come from the germline V gene. The ends were cut back, 2 bases at V and 7 bases at J, with 21 bases in the middle. In DNA, the CDR3 is TGTGCCAGCAGCTTATACACGGGACTTCCTAGGAGTGAGCAGTACTTC. This translates into CASSLYTGLPRSEQYF. Based on the CDR3 plus reference TRBV11-2 and TRBJ2-7, the full variable domain is EAGVAQSPRYKIIEKRQSVAFWCNPISGHATLYWYQQILGQGPKLLIQFQNNGVVDDSQLPKDRFSAERLKGVDSTLKIQPAKLEDSAVYLCASSLYTGLPRSEQYFGPGTRLTVT.